The present T cell receptor (beta chain) was sequenced within a study of vaccination and CD4 T cells after COVID-19. Study background: Four females and six males made up the convalescents, with two Hispanic.

Sequencing of DNA taken from cultured CD4+ T cells relied on the Oncomine TCR Beta short-read assay. The genomic DNA was obtained from cultured CD4+ T cells by extraction with the QIAamp micro DNA kit. TCRdb used MiXCR to reprocess the PCR reads, holding one entry per CDR3 protein. The table has about 11,000 distinct CDR3 sequences, under 60% seen once. CDR1 DFQATT and CDR2 SNEGSKA come from the germline V gene (reference sequence). Trimming took 3 bases from V and 2 from J, leaving 6 bases between them. The CDR3 runs 12 residues. This clonotype is large within its sample. Its antigen remains unidentified. The treatment was: approximately nine-day PBMC culture with coronavirus spike peptide pools or control peptides (ViraFEST assay).

The sequence was obtained from a human donor who had recovered from COVID-19. The chain combines TRBV20-1 with TRBJ2-3, with D unresolved. Sample: CD4+ T cells from blood, cultured in vitro. CDR3: CSASPTTDTQYF. The CDR3 DNA reads as TGCAGTGCTAGTCCAACCACAGATACGCAGTATTTT.